The 21 T cell receptor beta chains reported below all come from one sample, sequenced in a study of blood T cell repertoires in COVID-19. Sequenced by immunoSEQ multiplex PCR; TCRdb stores in-frame clones only, minus some. The top ten hold more than 0.95% of the sample, which has about 210,000 clones, under 95% seen once. Sequenced: peripheral blood. All receptors derive from a man aged 25 to 40 with acute or convalescent COVID-19.

The chain combines TRBV11-3 with TRBJ1-1; D gene ambiguous. The CDR3 has 13 residues. Germline CDR1 SGHNT, CDR2 YENEEA. Trimming took off 0 bases at V and 8 bases at J, with 10 bases between the two ends. The CDR3 reads CASSLDGSAEAFF. In nucleotides, the CDR3 is TGTGCCAGCAGCTTAGATGGTTCCGCGGAAGCTTTCTTT.

The chain recombines TRBV7-9 with TRBJ2-5, with 7 positions matching TRBD1. Germline-derived CDR1 and CDR2 are SEHNR and FQNEAQ (reference sequence). This CDR3 is built from 16 residues. V lost 4 bases, J lost 4 bases, and 12 bases stayed unmatched. The CDR3 DNA sequence: TGTGCCAGCAGCTCGGTATTAGGGGGCGGAAGAGAGACCCAGTACTTC. Translation gives CASSSVLGGGRETQYF.

The chain carries TRBV11-2 and TRBJ2-2, with TRBD2 matching 8 bases. CDR3 length: 15 amino acids. Germline V lookup: CDR1 SGHAT, CDR2 FQNNGV. V trimming: 5 bases; J trimming: 8 bases; junction bases outside the gene matches: 10. The CDR3 region has the DNA TGTGCCAGCAGCGACGGTAGCGGGGCGAGGGGGGAGCTGTTTTTT. It is translated as CASSDGSGARGELFF.

In its sample, this clone was seen once. This rearrangement joins TRBV19 to TRBJ2-2; 7 bases are shared with TRBD1. This CDR3 contains 13 residues. Per the germline V gene, CDR1 is LNHDA and CDR2 is SQIVND (reference sequence). J lost 6 bases, V lost 9 bases, and 7 bases had no gene match. CDR3 sequence reads: CASHEGGAGELFF. The CDR3, as DNA: TGTGCCAGCCATGAAGGGGGCGCCGGGGAGCTGTTTTTT.

The chain is built from TRBV10-2 and TRBJ1-5; weak D call: TRBD1 (6 bases). Germline V gives CDR1 WSHSY, CDR2 SAAADI. The CDR3 covers 14 residues. V was pared by 4 bases and J by 2 bases, with 9 bases between. DNA for the CDR3: TGCGCCAGCAGTGGGCAGGGGCGCAATCAGCCCCAGCATTTT. Encoded protein: CASSGQGRNQPQHF.

This clone was seen a single time. The chain employs TRBV5-8 and TRBJ1-1; TRBD1 matches at 8 bases. This CDR3 is 16 amino acids long. The V gene end was trimmed by 2 bases and the J gene end by 3 bases; junction bases not matched to a gene: 9. Per the germline V gene, CDR1 is SGHTS and CDR2 is YDEGEE. CDR3 sequence (DNA): TGTGCCAGCAGCTTTAGCATAGGGACAGGCGACACTGAAGCTTTCTTT. Protein sequence: CASSFSIGTGDTEAFF.

The chain employs TRBV5-8 and TRBJ2-3, with 11 bases aligning to TRBD1. V gave up 4 bases and J gave up 4 bases; unmatched junction bases: 11. The CDR3 runs 17 residues. Looked up from germline, CDR1 is SGHTS and CDR2 is YDEGEE. The CDR3 DNA sequence: TGTGCCAGCAGCCGCAGAAGGACAGGGGGCTGGGCAGATACGCAGTATTTT. Translation: CASSRRRTGGWADTQYF.

A few counts support this clone. The chain joins TRBV21-1 to TRBJ2-7; the DNA was not compared with TRBD1, the D call given in the table. TRBV21-1 has pseudogene status. This CDR3 has 11 residues. Here the CDR3 reads CVWDRHYEQYF. CDR3 DNA: TGTGTCTGGGACAGGCATTACGAGCAGTACTTC.

This clone turned up a few times. The rearrangement uses TRBV27 and TRBJ1-1; 7 bases map to TRBD1. V gave up 5 bases and J gave up 4 bases; unmatched junction bases: 4. Germline CDR1 is MNHEY and CDR2 is SMNVEV (reference sequence). The CDR3 loop spans 13 amino acids. As DNA, the CDR3 is TGTGCCAGCAGTGTCCAGGGGGGCACTGAAGCTTTCTTT. Protein product: CASSVQGGTEAFF.

This chain joins TRBV11-2 and TRBJ1-2; the D is unclear. Germline loops: CDR1 SGHAT, CDR2 FQNNGV. V lost 2 bases to trimming and J lost 9 bases, with 16 bases between them. This CDR3 is 14 amino acids long. This chain's CDR3 is CASSLPGKVRRYTF. In DNA form, the CDR3 reads TGTGCCAGCAGCTTACCGGGAAAAGTTCGGCGCTACACCTTC.

This chain uses TRBV5-1 with TRBJ2-1; 9 bases are a match to TRBD1. This CDR3 comprises 15 residues. With 2 bases clipped from V and 6 bases from J, the junction kept 6 bases outside the gene matches. Germline assignment: CDR1 SGHRS and CDR2 YFSETQ. The CDR3 is CASSFEGTGSNEQFF. For the CDR3, the DNA is TGCGCCAGCAGCTTCGAGGGGACAGGGAGCAATGAGCAGTTCTTC. Based on the CDR3 plus reference TRBV5-1 and TRBJ2-1, the full variable domain is KAGVTQTPRYLIKTRGQQVTLSCSPISGHRSVSWYQQTPGQGLQFLFEYFSETQRNKGNFPGRFSGRQFSNSRSEMNVSTLELGDSALYLCASSFEGTGSNEQFFGPGTRLTVL.

This clone was seen only once. The chain recombines TRBV9 with TRBJ1-2; weak D call: TRBD1 (6 bases). Deletions cut 1 base from V and 1 base from J, with 14 bases between. This CDR3 spans 16 amino acids. The V gene's germline CDR1 is SGDLS and CDR2 YYNGEE. This chain's CDR3 is CASSVFRGRGNYGYTF. Here the CDR3 DNA reads TGTGCCAGCAGCGTATTCAGGGGAAGGGGTAACTATGGCTACACCTTC.

The genes are TRBV7-9 and TRBJ2-5, with no clear D. The CDR3 runs to 16 residues. Germline V lookup: CDR1 SEHNR, CDR2 FQNEAQ (reference sequence). The V gene lost 1 base and the J gene lost 5 bases, with 17 bases spanning the gap. This CDR3 reads CASSLVGGTYGETQYF. The CDR3 DNA sequence: TGTGCCAGCAGCTTAGTCGGCGGAACTTATGGGGAGACCCAGTACTTC.

The J gene is TRBJ1-6, the V gene TRBV4-2, with D possibly being TRBD1 (6 bases). The CDR3 is 17 amino acids. V was clipped by 7 bases and J by 5 bases, with 21 bases between them. The V gene's germline CDR1 is LGHNA and CDR2 YNFKEQ. The CDR3 DNA reads TGTGCCAGCACTCCTGATGGGGGGGCGCGGAATAATTCACCCCTCCACTTT. It encodes CASTPDGGARNNSPLHF.

This rearrangement joins TRBV28 to TRBJ2-5; TRBD2 matches at 9 bases. The CDR3 totals 16 residues. V dropped 3 bases and J dropped 6; count of bases not matched to a gene: 11. Germline values: CDR1 MDHEN, CDR2 SYDVKM. As DNA, the CDR3 is TGTGCCAGCAGTTTGAGGAGAGCGGGAGGAGGAAAGACCCAGTACTTC. It encodes CASSLRRAGGGKTQYF.

There are a few counts of this clone. The chain uses TRBV4-1 and TRBJ2-2; the D is unclear. CDR3 length equals 13 residues. Germline values: CDR1 MGHRA, CDR2 YSYEKL. Trimming removed 0 bases from V and 6 bases from J, with 5 bases in between. The CDR3 DNA follows: TGCGCCAGCAGCCAAGATCAGGCCGGGGAGCTGTTTTTT. Translation: CASSQDQAGELFF.

The chain carries TRBV7-9 and TRBJ2-2; D is perhaps TRBD1 (5 bases). With 5 bases removed from V and 3 bases from J, the gap between germline ends came to 16 bases. The CDR3 length is 16 residues. In germline, CDR1 is SEHNR, CDR2 FQNEAQ (reference sequence). CDR3 DNA: TGTGCCAGCAGCCCCAACCAGGGTGGGGACACCGGGGAGCTGTTTTTT. Its translation is CASSPNQGGDTGELFF.

The chain has TRBV5-1 and TRBJ1-4; D gene unclear. This CDR3 is built from 16 residues. Germline CDR1 and CDR2: SGHRS and YFSETQ. Trimming took 4 bases from V and 2 from J, leaving 15 bases between them. CDR3 amino acids: CASSHIPTGTNEKLFF. Written as DNA, the CDR3 is TGCGCCAGCAGCCACATCCCCACGGGGACTAATGAAAAACTGTTTTTT.

The rearrangement links TRBV6-5 to TRBJ1-6; 7 nucleotides line up with TRBD1. Germline values: CDR1 MNHEY, CDR2 SVGAGI. CDR3 size: 11 residues. CDR3 nucleotides: TGTGCGACAGGGATAGGCTCACCCCTCCACTTT. It yields the protein CATGIGSPLHF.

The chain links TRBV6-5 to TRBJ2-1; tentative D call: TRBD2 (7 bases). Trimming removed 3 bases at V and 6 bases at J, with 12 bases between. Germline CDR1 MNHEY, CDR2 SVGAGI. The CDR3 totals 14 residues. This chain's CDR3 is CASSYGGASNEQFF. For the CDR3, the DNA is TGTGCCAGCAGTTATGGGGGGGCTAGCAATGAGCAGTTCTTC.

The chain is built from TRBV4-1 and TRBJ2-3, with D perhaps matching TRBD2 (6 bases). Germline-derived CDR1 and CDR2 are MGHRA and YSYEKL. This CDR3 region has 17 residues. Trimming took off 0 bases at V and 2 bases at J, with 15 bases between the two ends. In DNA form, the CDR3 reads TGCGCCAGCAGCCAAGATCATGGTAGCGGAACCACAGATACGCAGTATTTT. Protein sequence: CASSQDHGSGTTDTQYF.